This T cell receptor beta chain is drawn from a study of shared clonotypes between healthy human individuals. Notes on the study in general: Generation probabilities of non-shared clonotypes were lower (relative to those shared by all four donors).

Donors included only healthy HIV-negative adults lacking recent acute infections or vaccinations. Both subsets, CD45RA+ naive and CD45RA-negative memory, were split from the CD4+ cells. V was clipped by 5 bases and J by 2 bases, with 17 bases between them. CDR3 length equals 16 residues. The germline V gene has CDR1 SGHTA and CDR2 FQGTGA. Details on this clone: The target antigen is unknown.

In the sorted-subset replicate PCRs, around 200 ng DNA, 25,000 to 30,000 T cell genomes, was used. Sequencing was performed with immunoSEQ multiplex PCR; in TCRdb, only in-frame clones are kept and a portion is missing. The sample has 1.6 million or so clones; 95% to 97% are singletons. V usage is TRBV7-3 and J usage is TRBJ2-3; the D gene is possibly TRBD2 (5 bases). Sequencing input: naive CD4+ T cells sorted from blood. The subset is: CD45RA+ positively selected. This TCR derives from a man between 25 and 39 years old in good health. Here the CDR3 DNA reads TGTGCCAGCAGCCCCACCGGCGGGTCGTTCACAGATACGCAGTATTTT. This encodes CASSPTGGSFTDTQYF. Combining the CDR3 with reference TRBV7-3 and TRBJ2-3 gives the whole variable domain GAGVSQTPSNKVTEKGKYVELRCDPISGHTALYWYRQSLGQGPEFLIYFQGTGAADDSGLPNDRFFAVRPEGSVSTLKIQRTERGDSAVYLCASSPTGGSFTDTQYFGPGTRLTVL.